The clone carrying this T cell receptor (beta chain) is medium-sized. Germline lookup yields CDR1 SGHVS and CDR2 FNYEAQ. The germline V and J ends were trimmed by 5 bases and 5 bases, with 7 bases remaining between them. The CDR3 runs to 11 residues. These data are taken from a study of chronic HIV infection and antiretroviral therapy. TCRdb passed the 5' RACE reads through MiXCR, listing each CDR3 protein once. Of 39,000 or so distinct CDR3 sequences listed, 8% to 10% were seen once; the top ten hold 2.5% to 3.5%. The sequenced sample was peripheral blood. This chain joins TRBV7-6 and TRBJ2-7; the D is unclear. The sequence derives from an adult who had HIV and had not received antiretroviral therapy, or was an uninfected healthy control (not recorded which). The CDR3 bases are TGTGCCAGCAGCCCCGGGCACGAGCAGTACTTC. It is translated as CASSPGHEQYF.